This T cell receptor (beta chain) stems from a study of T cells in Graves' hyperthyroidism and ophthalmopathy. Study-wide findings and caveats: Before onset, by a median of around 6.4 months, the model predicted ophthalmopathy.

In this sample, this clonotype turned up many times. Its cognate antigen is unknown. Fresh peripheral blood, 7.5 to 10 ml of it, supplied the PBMCs. From RNA transcripts, TCR beta CDR3 regions were amplified. HTBI primers were used for first-round RT-PCR of the TCR CDR3. Each CDR3 protein gets one entry after TCRdb re-called the multiplex PCR reads with MiXCR. The data contain 250,000 to 350,000 distinct CDR3 sequences, 20% to 25% of them singletons. The germline V gene has CDR1 DFQATT and CDR2 SNEGSKA (reference sequence). V was trimmed by 4 bases and J by 0 bases, leaving 13 bases between them. The CDR3 runs 14 residues.

The sequenced material came from blood. V usage is TRBV20-1 and J usage is TRBJ2-7, with D perhaps TRBD2 (5 bases). This TCR was sampled from a man in his thirties or forties with Graves' ophthalmopathy. The CDR3 DNA sequence: TGCAGTGCTATTAGTGGGAGAAGCTCCTACGAGCAGTACTTC. It yields the protein CSAISGRSSYEQYF.